This entry describes one TCR beta chain. Its antigen is unknown. No much larger clonotype is one base removed from it; base qualities were not supplied. CDR1 and CDR2, per the germline V gene, are KGHSH and LQKENI. The germline V and J ends show losses of 5 bases and 2 bases respectively, and no gene match explains 20 bases of the junction. CDR3 length: 20 amino acids, cysteine to phenylalanine. Just CDR3 DNA is preserved here, 60 bases in frame from base 1. This specimen's time point label, interpreted: baseline before first vaccination. The vaccinee samples were drawn from two UK trials, COV001 and COV002, one of which was a single-blind randomized controlled phase 2/3 trial testing AZD1222 (ChAdOx1 nCoV-19) in healthy adults. For TCRbeta chain sequencing, PBMC samples were collected from trial participants at day 0 and at day 28 after the second dose. The CDR3 regions of human TCRbeta chains were analyzed by immunosequencing. The paper's data handling went like this. TCRs in the repertoires were matched against a reference library of SARS-CoV-2-specific TCRs that had been generated with the MIRA antigen-specificity platform. Breadth meant the fraction of unique TCRs that were SARS-CoV-2-associated, whereas depth meant the fraction of total T cells that were SARS-CoV-2-associated. Each spike-specific TCR was assigned to its reactive spike region and to a CD4 or CD8 class using the MIRA data. Log10-transformed breadth and depth values were compared by one-way ANOVA with Sidak's multiple comparisons tests. Held by TCRdb, this immuneACCESS table contains in-frame sequences only and omits some clones. Under half of the omission traces to an unresolved V gene where checked; the cause of the rest is unknown. V and J calls and clone size are copied from that table; D and trimming were computed from the DNA. Here the sample has about 170,000 clones; 90% to 95% occur a single time. About 4.2% of the sample is taken by the ten largest.

The record originates from a study of T cell responses to AZD1222 COVID-19 vaccine (dated by TCRdb to the early 2020s). Study-level background: AZD1222 recipients with second doses at about 4 weeks or about 12 weeks were pooled, because spike-specific TCR depth and breadth did not differ between schedules. TCR sequencing was performed for about 240 trial participants, of whom about 200 were given two doses of AZD1222 and around 25 were given two doses of MenACWY control vaccine. Enrollment into the trials was organized by age into subgroups of 18-55, 56-69 and 70-plus years, and those subgroups contained about 150, 27 and 61 TCR-sequenced participants, respectively.

The research as a whole found: After two AZD1222 doses, spike-specific TCR breadth and depth were significantly higher than at day 0 and than in MenACWY recipients. The 56-69-year group was small, and its depth increase did not reach significance, likely because of low power. Most participants were white British and females outnumbered males, and the authors suggested that clonal diversity may have been underestimated. Epitopes outside the regions mutated in the B.1.351 and B.1.1.7 variants were reportedly recognized by nearly half of the unique spike-specific TCRs. The whole spike protein was spanned by vaccine-associated CD4 TCRs, and dominant responses were seen in regions 160-218 and 743-854. Only six AZD1222 recipients were SARS-CoV-2 seropositive at baseline, limiting conclusions about previously exposed vaccinees. Because no day 14 peak-response samples were available, repertoires were characterized only after the peak T cell response.

The rearrangement joined TRBV18 to TRBJ2-7, and 11 bases in between align with TRBD1. Specimen: peripheral blood, collected on day 0 of AZD1222 vaccination. The receptor was derived from an adult in good health. The CDR3 sequence is CASSMPTGTGGSLGAYEQYF. The DNA sequence is as follows: TGTGCCAGCTCAATGCCGACCGGGACAGGGGGTAGTCTTGGCGCCTACGAGCAGTACTTC.